The 6 T cell receptor beta chains given below trace back to one sample, sequenced in a study of CD8+ T cells in alopecia areata. Reverse transcribed after extraction, RNA yielded cDNA as the sequencing template. The table came from immunoSEQ multiplex PCR; TCRdb's copy has only in-frame clones and leaves some out. The top ten hold about 4.5% of the sample, which has about 140,000 clones, around 55% seen once. Sequenced material: CD4+ T cells sorted from blood. All receptors derive from a human donor in good health.

The CDR3 sequence: CASSSLDTQYF. For the CDR3, the DNA is TGTGCCAGCAGTTCCCTGGATACGCAGTATTTT. This chain uses TRBV6-6 with TRBJ2-3; D is ambiguous. V lost 4 bases and J lost 6, with 5 bases in between. The CDR3 runs 11 residues. Germline CDR1 MNHNY, CDR2 SVGAGI (reference sequence).

The V call is TRBV27, the J call TRBJ2-3; 7 nucleotides align to TRBD1. J was trimmed by 4 bases and V by 5 bases; bases with no gene match: 6. From germline, CDR1 is MNHEY and CDR2 SMNVEV (reference sequence). The CDR3 is 14 amino acids. The CDR3 sequence is CASSLDRVADTQYF. CDR3 DNA sequence: TGTGCCAGCAGTCTAGACAGGGTCGCAGATACGCAGTATTTT.

The genes are TRBV4-2 and TRBJ2-1; 8 nucleotides agree with TRBD1. There are 16 residues in the CDR3. The V gene's germline CDR1 is LGHNA and CDR2 YNFKEQ. J gave up 2 bases and V 4 bases, and 7 bases lay outside the gene matches. The CDR3 is CASSLGGTGAYNEQFF. CDR3 DNA sequence: TGTGCCAGCAGCCTCGGCGGGACAGGCGCCTACAATGAGCAGTTCTTC.

V usage is TRBV9 and J usage is TRBJ2-1; D ambiguous. This CDR3 has 17 amino acids. Trimming left V 4 bases short and J 4 bases short, with 21 bases between. The germline V gene encodes CDR1 SGDLS and CDR2 YYNGEE. The CDR3 reads CASSPRYFALGYNEQFF. The CDR3 nucleotides are TGTGCCAGCAGCCCACGGTACTTCGCGCTAGGATACAATGAGCAGTTCTTC. Based on the CDR3 plus reference TRBV9 and TRBJ2-1, the full variable domain is DSGVTQTPKHLITATGQRVTLRCSPRSGDLSVYWYQQSLDQGLQFLIQYYNGEERAKGNILERFSAQQFPDLHSELNLSSLELGDSALYFCASSPRYFALGYNEQFFGPGTRLTVL.

V gene TRBV6-5 combines with J gene TRBJ2-3; D not resolved. V was trimmed by 6 bases and J by 2 bases, leaving 12 bases between them. This CDR3 is 14 amino acids long. Germline V gene sequence: CDR1 MNHEY, CDR2 SVGAGI. CDR3 DNA: TGTGCCAGCAGAAATCACCGAAACACAGATACGCAGTATTTT. Translated: CASRNHRNTDTQYF.

The genes are TRBV29-1 and TRBJ2-7; D possibly corresponds to TRBD2 (5 bases). Germline lookup yields CDR1 SQVTM and CDR2 ANQGSEA. The CDR3 runs to 11 residues. V was pared by 5 bases and J by 2 bases, with 7 bases between. CDR3 nucleotide sequence: TGCAGCGTTAGCGGCCCCTACGAGCAGTACTTC. Protein product: CSVSGPYEQYF.